A single sample is the source of the 26 T cell receptor beta chains below, sequenced in a study of blood T cells in healthy people across ages. For the second PCR, which ran for roughly 7 to 11 cycles, a sample-barcoded 5' primer and a J-beta primer mix were used. TCRdb called the 5' RACE reads again in MiXCR, with one record for every CDR3 protein. The table shows about 1.8 million distinct CDR3 sequences, with roughly 52% occurring only once. The sample consisted of blood. Receptor source: a woman between 35 and 50 years old in good health.

This clonotype was found many times. The rearrangement joins TRBV7-2 to TRBJ2-3; D is possibly TRBD1 (6 bases). The CDR3 totals 13 residues. V shed 5 bases and J shed 4 bases, with 10 bases lying between them. Germline V gives CDR1 SGHTA, CDR2 FQGNSA. For the CDR3, the DNA is TGTGCCAGCAGCCGAGACAGGCCAGATACGCAGTATTTT. It translates to CASSRDRPDTQYF. Using reference TRBV7-2 and TRBJ2-3 for the parts outside the CDR3, the full variable domain is GAGVSQSPSNKVTEKGKDVELRCDPISGHTALYWYRQSLGQGLEFLIYFQGNSAPDKSGLPSDRFSAERTGGSVSTLTIQRTQQEDSAVYLCASSRDRPDTQYFGPGTRLTVL.

This rearrangement joins TRBV4-3 to TRBJ1-4; D perhaps matches TRBD1 (6 bases). Germline V lookup: CDR1 LGHNA, CDR2 YSLEER. CDR3 length: 14 amino acids. V gave up 0 bases and J gave up 10 bases, with 12 bases separating them. In nucleotides, the CDR3 is TGCGCCAGCAGCCAAGACGAAGGGGGGGGAAAACTGTTTTTT. Its protein is CASSQDEGGGKLFF.

This clonotype was found once. The chain couples TRBV20-1 to TRBJ2-1, with D possibly being TRBD1 (6 bases). The CDR3 totals 15 residues. V was shortened by 3 bases and J by 4 bases, with 16 bases between the two germline ends. The germline gives CDR1 DFQATT, CDR2 SNEGSKA (reference sequence). The CDR3 DNA reads as TGCAGTGCTAGGAACAGGGCCGGGGTGTACAATGAGCAGTTCTTC. This encodes CSARNRAGVYNEQFF.

The gene calls are TRBV6-1 and TRBJ2-3; 7 bases align to TRBD2. CDR1 is MNHNS, CDR2 SASEGT, per germline. V lost 7 bases to trimming and J lost 6 bases; unmatched junction nucleotides: 10. The CDR3 contains 14 residues. The chain's CDR3 is CASISGRQADTQYF. For the CDR3, the DNA is TGTGCCAGCATCTCCGGGAGGCAGGCGGATACGCAGTATTTT.

DNA for the CDR3: TGTGCCAGCAGCTTCGGGGGGCGTTTAGAAGGGGCCGATACGCAGTATTTT. It yields the protein CASSFGGRLEGADTQYF. This rearrangement joins TRBV13 to TRBJ2-3, with D perhaps TRBD2 (7 bases). In germline, CDR1 is PRHDT, CDR2 FYEKMQ (reference sequence). The germline V and J ends were trimmed by 3 bases and 6 bases, with 22 bases remaining between them. The CDR3 has 17 residues. Full variable domain (remainder filled in from reference TRBV13 and TRBJ2-3): AAGVIQSPRHLIKEKRETATLKCYPIPRHDTVYWYQQGPGQDPQFLISFYEKMQSDKGSIPDRFSAQQFSDYHSELNMSSLELGDSALYFCASSFGGRLEGADTQYFGPGTRLTVL.

This clonotype was counted a few times. The J gene is TRBJ2-5, the V gene TRBV13; D not certain. The CDR3 runs to 16 residues. V was trimmed by 2 bases and J by 0 bases, leaving 13 bases between them. Germline V gene lookup returns CDR1 PRHDT and CDR2 FYEKMQ (reference sequence). CDR3 sequence: CASSLRNGPYQETQYF. The CDR3 region has the DNA TGTGCCAGCAGCTTAAGAAACGGACCGTACCAAGAGACCCAGTACTTC.

The rearrangement links TRBV5-4 to TRBJ1-2; tentatively, D is TRBD1 (5 bases). CDR3 size: 14 residues. Trimming took off 4 bases at V and 6 bases at J, with 16 bases between the two ends. CDR1 and CDR2 from the germline V gene are SGHNT and YYREEE (reference sequence). Here the CDR3 reads CASSRAGGLDGYTF. CDR3 coding DNA: TGTGCCAGCAGCCGGGCGGGGGGACTGGATGGCTACACCTTC.

The chain combines TRBV7-2 with TRBJ2-5, with D maybe TRBD1 (6 bases). Trimming stripped 3 bases from V and 7 bases from J, with 15 bases between. From germline, CDR1 is SGHTA and CDR2 FQGNSA. The CDR3 sequence is 14 residues long. This CDR3 is CASSFLEGVGTQYF. In DNA, the CDR3 is TGTGCCAGCAGCTTTCTAGAGGGGGTTGGGACCCAGTACTTC.

A single count supports this clonotype. Mismatch with germline at one junction end may stem from a read error. V usage is TRBV20-1 and J usage is TRBJ2-7, with 9 bases aligning to TRBD2. Near its end, the DNA agrees better with TRBJ2-5, so the J call may be wrong. From germline, CDR1 is DFQATT and CDR2 SNEGSKA (reference sequence). CDR3 length equals 16 residues. CDR3 sequence (DNA): TGCAGTGCTAGAGATAGGGCTAGCGGGGCCCAACAGACCCAGTACTTC. Its translation is CSARDRASGAQQTQYF.

The chain joins TRBV4-1 to TRBJ2-7; a possible D gene is TRBD2 (6 bases). The CDR3 contains 17 residues. V lost 0 bases, J lost 0 bases, and 15 bases lay in between. Germline values: CDR1 MGHRA, CDR2 YSYEKL. Written as DNA, the CDR3 is TGCGCCAGCAGCCAAGACCCAACTAGCTGGGTCTCCTACGAGCAGTACTTC. Translating gives CASSQDPTSWVSYEQYF.

The CDR3 DNA is TGCGCCAGCAGCCCGCAAGGGGGGAACTCTGGGGCCAACGTCCTGACTTTC. Protein: CASSPQGGNSGANVLTF. The V and J genes are TRBV4-3 and TRBJ2-6; D possibly matches TRBD1 or TRBD2 (6 bases each). Germline assignment: CDR1 LGHNA and CDR2 YSLEER. The length of the CDR3 is 17 residues. Trimming stripped 4 bases from V and 0 bases from J, with 13 bases between.

The rearrangement links TRBV12-3 or TRBV12-4 to TRBJ2-5, with D possibly TRBD2 on 5 matching bases. The DNA matches TRBJ2-7 better at its end, which makes the J call doubtful. This CDR3 is built from 14 residues. The CDR3 region has the DNA TGTGCCAGCAGTTTCGTGGTCGGGGCCTACGAGCAGTACTTC. Amino acid sequence: CASSFVVGAYEQYF.

The gene calls are TRBV4-3 and TRBJ2-5; D gene ambiguous. Trimming took 0 bases from V and 4 from J, leaving 12 bases between them. In germline, CDR1 is LGHNA, CDR2 YSLEER. The CDR3 spans 15 residues. The CDR3: CASSQERARGETQYF. CDR3 bases: TGCGCCAGCAGCCAAGAAAGAGCCCGAGGAGAGACCCAGTACTTC.

This clonotype was recorded once. V and J are TRBV7-2 and TRBJ1-4; TRBD1 is a possible D gene (5 bases). This CDR3 has 19 amino acids. Per germline, CDR1 SGHTA and CDR2 FQGNSA. With 2 bases removed from V and 4 bases from J, the gap between germline ends came to 23 bases. The CDR3 DNA follows: TGTGCCAGCAGCTTACTCCCGGGGACGGGTGCAGCCAATAATGAAAAACTGTTTTTT. Its protein product is CASSLLPGTGAANNEKLFF.

This clonotype came up a few times. V gene TRBV6-1 combines with J gene TRBJ2-1; 11 bases line up with TRBD2. This CDR3 spans 16 amino acids. Germline V gives CDR1 MNHNS, CDR2 SASEGT. The ends lost 3 bases at V and 2 bases at J; junction bases unmatched: 3. CDR3 sequence: CASSETLAGAYNEQFF. The CDR3 region has the DNA TGTGCCAGCAGTGAGACACTAGCGGGGGCCTACAATGAGCAGTTCTTC.

This sequence joins TRBV29-1 and TRBJ1-2; D is ambiguous. The CDR3 is 13 residues long. The V end was cut by 3 bases, the J end by 6 bases, with 14 bases between. Germline V gene data show CDR1 as SQVTM and CDR2 as ANQGSEA. The chain's CDR3 is CSVDGSISDGYTF. The CDR3 DNA reads as TGCAGCGTTGATGGTTCCATTTCGGATGGCTACACCTTC.

This clonotype was picked up a small number of times. The rearrangement joins TRBV27 to TRBJ2-3, with D maybe TRBD2 (5 bases). Trimming removed 0 bases from V and 6 bases from J, with 10 bases in between. The length of the CDR3 is 14 residues. The germline CDR1 and CDR2 sequences are MNHEY and SMNVEV (reference sequence). The CDR3 here is CASSLSKSGDTQYF. CDR3 in DNA: TGTGCCAGCAGTTTATCTAAATCGGGGGATACGCAGTATTTT.

The chain employs TRBV4-1 and TRBJ2-3; TRBD1 is a possible D gene (6 bases). The CDR3 contains 15 residues. Per the germline V gene, CDR1 is MGHRA and CDR2 is YSYEKL. V lost 0 bases, J lost 6 bases, and 13 bases lay in between. The CDR3 nucleotides read TGCGCCAGCAGCCAAGATGGAACAGGGCGGGATACGCAGTATTTT. Protein product: CASSQDGTGRDTQYF.

This chain joins TRBV15 and TRBJ2-3, with TRBD1 matching over 11 bases. CDR1 is LNHNV, CDR2 YYDKDF, per germline (reference sequence). V trimming: 3 bases; J trimming: 5 bases; junction bases outside the gene matches: 10. The CDR3 totals 17 residues. DNA of the CDR3: TGTGCCACCAGCAGCGCTTACCGGGACAGGGGGAAAGATACGCAGTATTTT. It encodes CATSSAYRDRGKDTQYF.

This clonotype turned up a few times. The chain employs TRBV6-6 and TRBJ2-5, with TRBD1 identical over 8 bases. Germline V gives CDR1 MNHNY, CDR2 SVGAGI (reference sequence). The CDR3 covers 15 residues. V trimming: 6 bases; J trimming: 3 bases; junction bases outside the gene matches: 9. CDR3 region: CASSRGQGREETQYF. For the CDR3, the DNA is TGTGCCAGCAGCCGCGGACAGGGACGGGAAGAGACCCAGTACTTC.

This chain joins TRBV27 and TRBJ1-6, with D maybe TRBD1 (5 bases). Trimming took 1 base from V and 2 from J, leaving 12 bases between them. Germline values: CDR1 MNHEY, CDR2 SMNVEV (reference sequence). The CDR3 spans 17 residues. The CDR3 protein is CASSLFRQGPYNSPLHF. CDR3 nucleotide sequence: TGTGCCAGCAGTTTATTTCGGCAGGGTCCCTATAATTCACCCCTCCACTTT.

The rearrangement joins TRBV10-3 to TRBJ2-4, with a tentative D call TRBD1 (5 bases). Trimming took 6 bases from V and 2 from J, leaving 8 bases between them. Germline CDR1 and CDR2: ENHRY and SYGVKD. This CDR3 has 13 residues. As DNA, the CDR3 is TGTGCCATCAGGCAGGGATCCAAAAACATTCAGTACTTC. Encoded protein: CAIRQGSKNIQYF.

CDR3 sequence reads: CATPDGNYGYTF. The DNA for the CDR3 is TGTGCCACCCCGGACGGGAACTATGGCTACACCTTC. The J gene is TRBJ1-2, the V gene TRBV28; unclear D gene. The CDR3 runs 12 residues. The germline CDR1 and CDR2 sequences are MDHEN and SYDVKM. V was trimmed by 10 bases and J by 2 bases, leaving 11 bases between them.

The rearrangement links TRBV20-1 to TRBJ2-5; TRBD2 matches 10 bases. J gave up 3 bases and V 6 bases, and 7 bases lay outside the gene matches. Germline V CDR1 and CDR2: DFQATT, SNEGSKA (reference sequence). The CDR3 consists of 14 residues. The CDR3 sequence: CSALLAGEKETQYF. The CDR3 nucleotides are TGCAGTGCCCTCCTAGCGGGGGAGAAAGAGACCCAGTACTTC.

This clonotype was counted a few times. The chain recombines TRBV10-2 with TRBJ2-1, with 9 bases identical to TRBD2. Germline V gene lookup returns CDR1 WSHSY and CDR2 SAAADI. CDR3 size: 15 residues. Trimming removed 1 base from V and 9 bases from J; junction bases left unmatched: 7. CDR3 loop: CASSEYGGGASEQFF. The DNA of the CDR3 is TGCGCCAGCAGTGAGTATGGCGGGGGGGCCAGTGAGCAGTTCTTC.

The chain uses TRBV15 and TRBJ1-6, with 9 bases identical to TRBD1. Germline CDR1 LNHNV, CDR2 YYDKDF (reference sequence). CDR3 size: 16 residues. With 3 bases clipped from V and 6 bases from J, the junction kept 6 bases outside the gene matches. CDR3 loop: CATSSARDRANSPLHF. The CDR3 DNA sequence: TGTGCCACCAGCAGCGCTAGGGACAGGGCTAATTCACCCCTCCACTTT.